These 15 T cell receptor beta chains share one sample of origin, sequenced in a study of CD8 T cells in ankylosing spondylitis. TCRdb re-called the 5' RACE reads with MiXCR, one entry per CDR3 protein. This sample carries roughly 250,000 distinct CDR3 sequences, roughly a tenth of them seen once, and the ten largest clones take less than 3%. Sequencing was done on a sample of blood, either unsorted or a sorted T cell fraction (not recorded which). All receptors derive from a male donor with ankylosing spondylitis or in good health (not recorded which).

The chain uses TRBV5-1 and TRBJ1-1; possibly TRBD1 for D (5 bases). CDR3 length equals 16 residues. Trimming pared 0 bases from V and 4 bases from J, leaving 16 bases between. Germline lookup yields CDR1 SGHRS and CDR2 YFSETQ. The chain's CDR3 is CASSLVGQGATTEAFF. CDR3 bases: TGCGCCAGCAGCTTGGTCGGGCAGGGAGCCACCACTGAAGCTTTCTTT.

This clonotype was found many times. The V gene is TRBV7-2, the J gene TRBJ2-1; 8 nucleotides match TRBD2. This CDR3 has 15 amino acids. V lost 5 bases and J lost 7; bases outside the gene matches: 10. CDR1 is SGHTA and CDR2 is FQGNSA in the germline V gene. The CDR3 DNA follows: TGTGCCAGCAGCCACGGGAGGGGTCTGGCTAATGAGCAGTTCTTC. It specifies CASSHGRGLANEQFF.

This clonotype was observed at least ten times. V gene TRBV5-1 combines with J gene TRBJ1-3; D possibly corresponds to TRBD1 (5 bases). The CDR3 is 16 amino acids. In germline, CDR1 is SGHRS, CDR2 YFSETQ. V was trimmed by 0 bases and J by 0 bases, leaving 10 bases between them. The CDR3 DNA sequence: TGCGCCAGCAGCTTGGATACAGGAATCTCTGGAAACACCATATATTTT. It codes for CASSLDTGISGNTIYF.

The table lists this clonotype with many counts. The chain links TRBV3-1 to TRBJ2-5; D ambiguous. Germline V lookup: CDR1 LGHDT, CDR2 YNNKEL (reference sequence). CDR3 length: 15 amino acids. V was trimmed by 0 bases and J by 1 base, leaving 9 bases between them. For the CDR3, the DNA is TGTGCCAGCAGCCAAGATCCAGCGACCCAAGAGACCCAGTACTTC. Protein: CASSQDPATQETQYF.

The V call is TRBV3-1, the J call TRBJ1-1; D not resolved. The CDR3 runs to 13 residues. Germline V gene sequence: CDR1 LGHDT, CDR2 YNNKEL (reference sequence). V was cut by 3 bases and J by 6 bases, with 11 bases left in between. CDR3 DNA: TGTGCCAGCAGCCAGGGCCTACCCGCTGAAGCTTTCTTT. Protein sequence: CASSQGLPAEAFF.

Ten or more counts support this clonotype. V is TRBV29-1 and J is TRBJ2-1; 7 nucleotides agree with TRBD2. V dropped 6 bases and J dropped 0; count of bases not matched to a gene: 5. The germline gives CDR1 SQVTM, CDR2 ANQGSEA. This CDR3 has 14 residues. The CDR3 DNA sequence: TGCAGCGTGGTGGGGGGGAGCTCCTACAATGAGCAGTTCTTC. This translates into CSVVGGSSYNEQFF.

This clonotype was recorded many times. CDR3 in amino acids: CASSLAGTGYEAFF. DNA of the CDR3: TGCGCCAGCAGCTTGGCCGGGACAGGGTACGAAGCTTTCTTT. The chain links TRBV5-1 to TRBJ1-1, with 9 positions matching TRBD1. After removal of 0 bases from V and 8 bases from J, the junction contained 5 bases not matched to a gene. CDR3 length equals 14 residues. Looked up from germline, CDR1 is SGHRS and CDR2 is YFSETQ.

The chain links TRBV13 to TRBJ2-5; 7 bases map to TRBD2. CDR1 is PRHDT and CDR2 is FYEKMQ in the germline V gene (reference sequence). The CDR3 loop spans 15 amino acids. V lost 5 bases, J lost 5 bases, and 11 bases stayed unmatched. The CDR3 reads CASSRGGSGAETQYF. The CDR3 DNA reads TGTGCCAGCAGCCGAGGCGGCAGCGGGGCTGAGACCCAGTACTTC. Full variable domain (remainder filled in from reference TRBV13 and TRBJ2-5): AAGVIQSPRHLIKEKRETATLKCYPIPRHDTVYWYQQGPGQDPQFLISFYEKMQSDKGSIPDRFSAQQFSDYHSELNMSSLELGDSALYFCASSRGGSGAETQYFGPGTRLLVL.

This clonotype was found many times. The V and J genes are TRBV12-3 or TRBV12-4 and TRBJ1-1, with D hard to call. The CDR3 contains 12 residues. The ends were cut back, 6 bases at V and 6 bases at J, with 11 bases in the middle. The CDR3 reads CASSQDGAEAFF. The CDR3 region has the DNA TGTGCCAGCAGCCAGGACGGAGCTGAAGCTTTCTTT.

Worth noting for this clonotype: With a much larger clone just one base away, this may be a read error. The gene calls are TRBV5-1 and TRBJ2-5; 10 bases are a match to TRBD2. CDR3 size: 16 residues. CDR1 is SGHRS, CDR2 YFSETQ, per germline. This CDR3 reads CASTVGEGLASEIQYF. CDR3 nucleotide sequence: TGCGCCAGCACCGTTGGGGAGGGACTAGCGTCGGAGATCCAGTACTTC.

This clonotype was seen repeatedly, ten times or more. The chain carries TRBV20-1 and TRBJ2-5, with 13 bases matching TRBD2. The CDR3 is made up of 15 amino acids. The V gene end was trimmed by 3 bases and the J gene end by 4 bases; junction bases not matched to a gene: 5. The germline V gene has CDR1 DFQATT and CDR2 SNEGSKA (reference sequence). For the CDR3, the DNA is TGCAGTGCTAGTACTAGCGGGAGGGCCAGAGAGACCCAGTACTTC. This codes for CSASTSGRARETQYF.

This clonotype has a count of ten or more. The rearrangement joins TRBV20-1 to TRBJ2-5; no clear D. V gave up 0 bases and J gave up 0 bases, with 5 bases separating them. Germline V gives CDR1 DFQATT, CDR2 SNEGSKA (reference sequence). The CDR3 has 13 amino acids. The CDR3 region is CSARDNNQETQYF. In DNA, the CDR3 is TGCAGTGCTAGAGACAACAACCAAGAGACCCAGTACTTC.

The chain links TRBV7-2 to TRBJ2-3; 8 bases fit TRBD2. V dropped 3 bases and J dropped 2; count of bases not matched to a gene: 7. Germline V gives CDR1 SGHTA, CDR2 FQGNSA. The CDR3 has 16 residues. This chain's CDR3 is CASSFWLAGSTDTQYF. CDR3 nucleotides: TGTGCCAGCAGCTTTTGGCTAGCGGGTTCCACAGATACGCAGTATTTT. The whole variable domain, remainder taken from reference TRBV7-2 and TRBJ2-3, is GAGVSQSPSNKVTEKGKDVELRCDPISGHTALYWYRQSLGQGLEFLIYFQGNSAPDKSGLPSDRFSAERTGGSVSTLTIQRTQQEDSAVYLCASSFWLAGSTDTQYFGPGTRLTVL.

This clonotype has at least ten counts. The chain uses TRBV11-2 and TRBJ1-2; D not certain. V lost 5 bases to trimming and J lost 1 base, with 17 bases between them. CDR3 length equals 16 residues. Per germline, CDR1 SGHAT and CDR2 FQNNGV. The CDR3 DNA follows: TGTGCCAGCAGCCTCAGTGGAAAAGGCGTTAACTATGGCTACACCTTC. Amino acids: CASSLSGKGVNYGYTF.

This rearrangement joins TRBV12-3 or TRBV12-4 to TRBJ2-1; tentative D call: TRBD1 (6 bases). Trimming removed 5 bases from V and 12 bases from J, with 17 bases in between. The length of the CDR3 is 13 residues. The CDR3 coding sequence is TGTGCCAGCAGTGCGAACCAGATAGGGGGGCAGTTCTTC. Translated: CASSANQIGGQFF.